A single sample gave rise to the 29 T cell receptor beta chains below, sequenced in a study of blood T cell repertoires in COVID-19 (dated by TCRdb to about 2020). Libraries were prepared through the immunoSEQ multiplex PCR assay. TCRdb re-hosts the immuneACCESS table, in-frame sequences only. Its copies lack some clones; in the studies checked, an unresolved V gene accounts for under half of them, and the cause for the rest is not known. Present in this sample are 95,000 to 100,000 clones, approximately 90% of which were seen just once. The ten biggest clones cover around 3.9% of the sample. The sample taken for sequencing was peripheral blood. Every receptor here comes from a human donor with COVID-19, enrolled during active disease. The donor label of this sample is uncertain.

This clone was detected once. The chain joins TRBV12-3 or TRBV12-4 to TRBJ1-2; tentatively, D is TRBD1 (6 bases). The germline V and J ends were trimmed by 10 bases and 8 bases, with 14 bases remaining between them. The CDR3 is 11 amino acids. CDR3 in DNA: TGTGCCACCAGGGGAGTTGGAGGCTACACCTTC. It yields the protein CATRGVGGYTF.

The CDR3 region has the DNA TGTGCCAGCAGTCAGTACAGGGTTGGGGAGACCCAGTACTTC. It yields the protein CASSQYRVGETQYF. This chain links TRBV25-1 with TRBJ2-5; D is perhaps TRBD1 (6 bases). V was cut by 5 bases and J by 5 bases, with 15 bases left in between. The V gene's germline CDR1 is MGHDK and CDR2 SYGVNS. The CDR3 covers 14 residues.

The chain couples TRBV19 to TRBJ1-2; perhaps TRBD1 as D (5 bases). Germline CDR1 LNHDA, CDR2 SQIVND (reference sequence). V shed 4 bases and J shed 8 bases, with 14 bases lying between them. The CDR3 runs 13 residues. CDR3 sequence: CASSTTVYGGYTF. Here the CDR3 DNA reads TGTGCCAGTAGTACGACAGTGTACGGCGGCTACACCTTC.

This rearrangement joins TRBV6-1 to TRBJ2-5; the match to TRBD1 covers 9 bases. J gave up 5 bases and V 0 bases, and 1 base lay outside the gene matches. Per the germline V gene, CDR1 is MNHNS and CDR2 is SASEGT. The CDR3 consists of 14 residues. The DNA for the CDR3 is TGTGCCAGCAGTGAAGCCGGACAGGGGGAGACCCAGTACTTC. It yields the protein CASSEAGQGETQYF.

This clone appeared a single time. This chain connects TRBV6-5 to TRBJ1-1; D not certain. The ends were cut back, 6 bases at V and 6 bases at J, with 17 bases in the middle. Germline CDR1 is MNHEY and CDR2 is SVGAGI. CDR3 length equals 14 residues. CDR3 region: CASSVVTLGSEAFF. The DNA of the CDR3 is TGTGCCAGCAGCGTGGTTACCTTGGGCTCTGAAGCTTTCTTT.

The V call is TRBV25-1, the J call TRBJ1-6; D may be TRBD1 (6 bases). This CDR3 region has 16 residues. V dropped 0 bases and J dropped 5 bases, with 11 bases sitting between them. The V gene's germline CDR1 is MGHDK and CDR2 SYGVNS. Here the CDR3 reads CASSEYGGANNSPLHF. CDR3 nucleotide sequence: TGTGCCAGCAGTGAATATGGGGGGGCGAATAATTCACCCCTCCACTTT.

The V and J genes are TRBV19 and TRBJ2-7; weak D call: TRBD2 (6 bases). Germline CDR1 reads LNHDA; CDR2 reads SQIVND (reference sequence). The V and J ends lost 3 bases and 5 bases respectively, with 17 bases between them. This CDR3 contains 15 residues. This chain's CDR3 is CASSMAEGISDEQYF. The CDR3 nucleotides are TGTGCCAGTAGTATGGCGGAGGGGATCTCGGACGAGCAGTACTTC.

The J gene is TRBJ1-2, the V gene TRBV2; D may be TRBD1 (5 bases). Germline V CDR1 and CDR2: SNHLY, FYNNEI. This CDR3 is built from 11 residues. The V gene lost 6 bases and the J gene lost 8 bases, with 10 bases spanning the gap. The CDR3 coding sequence is TGTGCCAGCAGGACAGATTCAGGCTACACCTTC. Encoded protein: CASRTDSGYTF.

This chain uses TRBV6-5 with TRBJ1-3, with D possibly TRBD1 on 5 matching bases. Germline CDR1 and CDR2: MNHEY and SVGAGI. V lost 0 bases to trimming and J lost 0 bases, with 9 bases between them. The CDR3 covers 16 residues. CDR3 nucleotides: TGTGCCAGCAGTTACTCGCACAGGACCTCTGGAAACACCATATATTTT. This codes for CASSYSHRTSGNTIYF.

The V and J genes are TRBV4-1 and TRBJ2-3, with D uncertain. The CDR3 runs to 13 residues. Germline CDR1 MGHRA, CDR2 YSYEKL. V dropped 0 bases and J dropped 6 bases, with 7 bases sitting between them. This CDR3 reads CASSQDRPDTQYF. The CDR3 DNA reads TGCGCCAGCAGCCAAGATCGTCCGGATACGCAGTATTTT.

A remark on this clone: Mismatch with germline at one junction end may stem from a read error. V usage is TRBV28 and J usage is TRBJ1-5; TRBD1 matches at 7 bases. This CDR3 has 11 amino acids. Germline V lookup: CDR1 MDHEN, CDR2 SYDVKM. Here the CDR3 DNA reads TGCCTAACAGGGGCCGATGGGCCCCAGCATTTT. Amino acids: CLTGADGPQHF.

The CDR3 bases are TGTGCCAGTACCGGGAATGATCTAGGGGGATGGACTGAAGCTTTCTTT. It specifies CASTGNDLGGWTEAFF. The V and J genes are TRBV19 and TRBJ1-1; D perhaps matches TRBD1 (6 bases). The germline V gene encodes CDR1 LNHDA and CDR2 SQIVND (reference sequence). The germline V and J ends were trimmed by 7 bases and 5 bases, with 23 bases remaining between them. There are 16 residues in the CDR3.

The rearrangement joins TRBV19 to TRBJ1-6; 9 bases agree with TRBD1. Germline V lookup: CDR1 LNHDA, CDR2 SQIVND (reference sequence). The V and J ends lost 6 bases and 5 bases, in that order; junction bases with no gene match: 11. There are 17 residues in the CDR3. CDR3 amino acids: CASSRLPGQGNNSPLHF. The CDR3 coding sequence is TGTGCCAGTAGCCGACTCCCGGGACAGGGTAATAATTCACCCCTCCACTTT.

Written as DNA, the CDR3 is TGTGCCAGCAGCCAACTTGGAGGAAACACTGAAGCTTTCTTT. Its protein product is CASSQLGGNTEAFF. The chain combines TRBV14 with TRBJ1-1; D unresolved. The CDR3 contains 14 residues. Germline lookup yields CDR1 SGHDN and CDR2 FVKESK. Trimming pared 2 bases from V and 2 bases from J, leaving 9 bases between.

The chain has TRBV6-5 and TRBJ2-2, with a weak D call TRBD2 (6 bases). Germline V gene sequence: CDR1 MNHEY, CDR2 SVGAGI. Between the trimmed V and J ends, which lost 10 bases and 5 bases, there was a span of 17 bases. This CDR3 spans 14 amino acids. The CDR3 spells CATASGVRTGELFF. In DNA, the CDR3 is TGTGCCACCGCCTCGGGGGTGAGAACCGGGGAGCTGTTTTTT.

The chain is built from TRBV7-8 and TRBJ2-3, with a weak D call TRBD2 (5 bases). CDR1 is SGHVS, CDR2 FQNEAQ, per germline. Trimming shortened V by 1 base and J by 5 bases, and 7 bases separated the two germline ends. The CDR3 contains 13 residues. CDR3 loop: CASSLEGVDTQYF. The CDR3 coding sequence is TGTGCCAGCAGCTTAGAGGGAGTAGATACGCAGTATTTT.

This chain joins TRBV10-3 and TRBJ2-5, with 10 bases identical to TRBD2. Losses at the gene ends were 6 bases for V and 2 bases for J; bases not matched to a gene: 6. The CDR3 consists of 15 residues. Per the germline V gene, CDR1 is ENHRY and CDR2 is SYGVKD. This CDR3 is CAISPAGGWQETQYF. CDR3 nucleotides: TGTGCCATCAGCCCAGCGGGAGGGTGGCAAGAGACCCAGTACTTC.

This rearrangement joins TRBV20-1 to TRBJ1-5; tentatively, D is TRBD1 (5 bases). Germline V gene data show CDR1 as DFQATT and CDR2 as SNEGSKA (reference sequence). V lost 3 bases to trimming and J lost 7 bases, with 22 bases between them. This CDR3 spans 16 amino acids. The CDR3 protein is CSASFLSRGVIQPQHF. The CDR3 DNA reads TGCAGTGCTAGTTTTTTAAGCCGGGGGGTAATCCAGCCCCAGCATTTT.

The V call is TRBV3-1 (or the pseudogene TRBV3-2), the J call TRBJ1-5; 9 nucleotides line up with TRBD1. V was pared by 2 bases and J by 7 bases, with 6 bases of the junction left unmatched. Germline-derived CDR1 and CDR2 are LGHDT and YNNKEL (reference sequence). The CDR3 runs 15 residues. CDR3 sequence: CASSQFLDRGQPQHF. DNA of the CDR3: TGTGCCAGCAGCCAATTTTTGGACAGGGGACAGCCCCAGCATTTT.

The V gene is TRBV12-3 or TRBV12-4, the J gene TRBJ1-5; no definite D call. Trimming cost V 5 bases and J 9 bases, with 11 bases left between them. This CDR3 has 12 residues. Here the CDR3 DNA reads TGTGCCAGCAGTCTACCGAGCGGGCCCCAGCATTTT. As protein: CASSLPSGPQHF.

This clone showed up just once. This rearrangement joins TRBV5-1 to TRBJ2-2, with TRBD2 as a possible D gene (5 bases). The V end lost 1 base, the J end lost 6 bases, and 13 bases lay between the germline ends. The CDR3 has 15 residues. Per the germline V gene, CDR1 is SGHRS and CDR2 is YFSETQ. The chain's CDR3 is CASSLLLALSGELFF. The CDR3 bases are TGCGCCAGCAGCTTGCTCCTAGCTCTGTCCGGGGAGCTGTTTTTT.

This clone was recorded once. The rearrangement joins TRBV20-1 to TRBJ1-2; D is unclear. CDR1 DFQATT and CDR2 SNEGSKA come from the germline V gene (reference sequence). This CDR3 comprises 10 residues. V was clipped by 6 bases and J by 6 bases, with 8 bases between them. For the CDR3, the DNA is TGCAGTGCGAAACATGATGGCTACACCTTC. This translates into CSAKHDGYTF.

The CDR3 bases are TGTGCCAGCAGTAGCGGTCTGACAGGGGGCGCGGAGGCTTTCTTT. This translates into CASSSGLTGGAEAFF. The chain links TRBV6-5 to TRBJ1-1, with 10 bases fitting TRBD1. The CDR3 is 15 amino acids. The V gene's germline CDR1 is MNHEY and CDR2 SVGAGI. V was pared by 5 bases and J by 11 bases, with 14 bases of the junction left unmatched.

This chain uses TRBV12-3 or TRBV12-4 with TRBJ1-2; 7 nucleotides agree with TRBD1. V lost 8 bases and J lost 3; bases outside the gene matches: 3. This CDR3 region has 12 residues. The chain's CDR3 is CASEGTDYGYTF. CDR3 bases: TGTGCCAGCGAAGGGACAGACTATGGCTACACCTTC.

The chain has TRBV6-1 and TRBJ1-4, with unresolved D. Trimming removed 3 bases from V and 4 bases from J, with 15 bases in between. CDR3 length: 16 amino acids. Per the germline V gene, CDR1 is MNHNS and CDR2 is SASEGT. The CDR3 sequence: CASSEAGTAGNEKLFF. CDR3 DNA: TGTGCCAGCAGTGAGGCAGGAACGGCGGGTAATGAAAAACTGTTTTTT.

V usage is TRBV15 and J usage is TRBJ1-1; 8 nucleotides match TRBD1. This CDR3 has 17 residues. Germline CDR1 LNHNV, CDR2 YYDKDF (reference sequence). V lost 1 base, J lost 4 bases, and 11 bases stayed unmatched. This chain's CDR3 is CATSRGTGYSHGTEAFF. DNA of the CDR3: TGTGCCACCAGCAGAGGGACAGGGTATTCTCACGGCACTGAAGCTTTCTTT.

The rearrangement uses TRBV13 and TRBJ2-7; 7 positions match TRBD1. The V and J ends lost 5 bases and 12 bases, in that order; junction bases with no gene match: 13. Germline V gives CDR1 PRHDT, CDR2 FYEKMQ (reference sequence). The CDR3 length is 13 residues. CDR3 nucleotide sequence: TGTGCCAGCAGCGTCGGGACAGCAAGTTATCGGTACTTC. Protein product: CASSVGTASYRYF.

This sequence joins TRBV6-5 and TRBJ2-5, with 7 bases aligning to TRBD1. Germline values: CDR1 MNHEY, CDR2 SVGAGI. CDR3 length: 13 residues. Losses at the gene ends were 6 bases for V and 3 bases for J; bases not matched to a gene: 4. CDR3 DNA: TGTGCCAGCAGACCCGGGACAGAAGAGACCCAGTACTTC. It yields the protein CASRPGTEETQYF.

The gene calls are TRBV7-3 and TRBJ1-1; no definite D call. Trimming stripped 3 bases from V and 4 bases from J, with 9 bases between. The CDR3 has 13 amino acids. The V gene's germline CDR1 is SGHTA and CDR2 FQGTGA. The CDR3 DNA follows: TGTGCCAGCAGCTTCGGCAGAGGCACTGAAGCTTTCTTT. It specifies CASSFGRGTEAFF.